Shown below are 22 T cell receptor beta chains from a single sample sequenced in a study of tumor and adjacent non-tumor tissue in lung cancer. Three rounds of nested PCR, following a modified ARM-PCR protocol, produced the TCRbeta library. Each CDR3 protein is one row after TCRdb ran MiXCR on the multiplex PCR reads. The sample holds 71,000 or so distinct CDR3 sequences, 80% to 85% seen once. The template was RNA from unsorted bulk tissue. The source material was lung tumor tissue. The source is a woman aged 45-59 years with non-small cell lung cancer.

As regards this clonotype: The junction departs from the called germline gene at one end, perhaps through a read error. V usage is TRBV29-1 and J usage is TRBJ2-3; 9 bases map to TRBD1. The CDR3 length is 14 residues. Germline lookup yields CDR1 SQVTM and CDR2 ANQGSEA. CDR3 in amino acids: CSVSGTGITDTRYF. DNA for the CDR3: TGCAGCGTATCCGGGACAGGGATAACAGATACGCGGTATTTT.

V usage is TRBV6-1 and J usage is TRBJ2-1; D is possibly TRBD1 (5 bases). This CDR3 is 16 amino acids long. Germline CDR1 and CDR2: MNHNS and SASEGT. The V gene lost 7 bases and the J gene lost 8 bases, with 24 bases spanning the gap. CDR3 in DNA: TGTGCCAGCAAGGGCCTAACAGGATCCTTTGTAGATGAGCAGTTCTTC. Encoded protein: CASKGLTGSFVDEQFF.

Worth noting for this clonotype: The junction differs from germline at one of its ends, possibly a read error. This chain joins TRBV29-1 and TRBJ1-1; D unclear. The CDR3 extends over 14 amino acids. Germline V CDR1 and CDR2: SQVTM, ANQGSEA. The CDR3 nucleotides read TGCAGCGTTACAGCGTGCTTGCTGAACACTGAAGCTTTCTTC. The encoded protein is CSVTACLLNTEAFF. The complete variable domain, with remaining parts taken from reference TRBV29-1 and TRBJ1-1, reads SAVISQKPSRDICQRGTSLTIQCQVDSQVTMMFWYRQQPGQSLTLIATANQGSEATYESGFVIDKFPISRPNLTFSTLTVSNMSPEDSSIYLCSVTACLLNTEAFFGQGTRLTVV.

As to this clonotype: A read error may account for a junction end that differs from germline. The rearrangement joins TRBV20-1 to TRBJ2-1; D may match TRBD1 or TRBD2 (5 bases each). Germline CDR1 DFQATT, CDR2 SNEGSKA (reference sequence). The CDR3 runs 13 residues. CDR3 protein: CSAEPGPENEQFF. CDR3 sequence (DNA): TGCAGTGCTGAACCGGGACCCGAGAATGAGCAATTCTTC.

This clonotype was seen more than once but under ten times. Sequence at one end of the junction differs from germline and may be a read error. V and J are TRBV5-5 and TRBJ2-3; D remains ambiguous. CDR1 SGHKS and CDR2 YYEKEE come from the germline V gene (reference sequence). This CDR3 spans 14 amino acids. CDR3 amino acids: CASSLVAIIDTQYF. CDR3 DNA: TGTGCCAGCAGTTTGGTTGCGATCATAGATACGCAGTATTTT. The complete variable domain, with remaining parts taken from reference TRBV5-5 and TRBJ2-3, reads DAGVTQSPTHLIKTRGQQVTLRCSPISGHKSVSWYQQVLGQGPQFIFQYYEKEERGRGNFPDRFSARQFPNYSSELNVNALLLGDSALYLCASSLVAIIDTQYFGPGTRLTVL.

This clonotype ranks as medium-sized. V is TRBV20-1 and J is TRBJ2-1; tentative D call: TRBD2 (6 bases). Trimming took off 2 bases at V and 9 bases at J, with 14 bases between the two ends. The CDR3 runs 13 residues. Germline CDR1 and CDR2: DFQATT and SNEGSKA (reference sequence). The CDR3 protein is CSARTLAMGEQFF. As DNA, the CDR3 is TGCAGTGCTAGAACACTAGCAATGGGTGAGCAGTTCTTC.

The chain links TRBV11-2 to TRBJ2-1; D unresolved. V lost 8 bases and J 13 bases, leaving 18 bases between the germline ends. Germline lookup yields CDR1 SGHAT and CDR2 FQNNGV. The CDR3 totals 12 residues. The CDR3 region has the DNA TGTGCCAGCGTGGGATTACCTGACGAACAGTTCTTC. Protein: CASVGLPDEQFF.

This clonotype was seen a single time. As the CDR3 is not closed by the conserved phenylalanine or tryptophan, this likely results from a read error. Because the CDR3's place on the DNA is in doubt, the DNA is left out and the CDR3 is given as listed by TCRdb. This chain uses TRBV6-1 with TRBJ1-1; no DNA check was done on the table's D call, TRBD1. Germline V gene sequence: CDR1 MNHNS, CDR2 SASEGT. 14 amino acids form the CDR3, both terminal residues included. CDR3: CASILDRERTEDFY.

On this clonotype: A read error may produce the germline difference seen at one junction end. The V gene is TRBV28, the J gene TRBJ2-1; D unclear. There are 13 residues in the CDR3. The germline V gene has CDR1 MDHEN and CDR2 SYDVKM. In DNA form, the CDR3 reads TGTGTCAGCATGGGTAGCTCCTACAATGAGCAGTTCTTC. The encoded protein is CVSMGSSYNEQFF.

On this clonotype: Being one base from a much bigger clone, this may be a read error. This chain links TRBV20-1 with TRBJ1-5, with TRBD1 matching 8 bases. The germline CDR1 and CDR2 sequences are DFQATT and SNEGSKA (reference sequence). The CDR3 has 13 amino acids. The CDR3, as DNA: TGCAGTGCTATGTCAGGGGGCATTCAGCTCCAGCATTTT. This sequence encodes CSAMSGGIQLQHF.

Note on this clonotype: Since no conserved phenylalanine or tryptophan closes the CDR3, a read error is the likely cause. The V call is TRBV6-1, the J call TRBJ2-3, with D uncertain. Looked up from germline, CDR1 is MNHNS and CDR2 is SASEGT. The length of the CDR3 is 15 residues. CDR3 DNA sequence: TGTGCTAGCAGTGTCTCTCAGACTAGCACAGATACGCAGTATCTT. Translation: CASSVSQTSTDTQYL.

V gene TRBV12-3 or TRBV12-4 combines with J gene TRBJ2-5, with a weak D call TRBD1 (5 bases). The CDR3 runs 14 residues. The V and J ends lost 2 bases and 4 bases respectively, with 11 bases between them. The CDR3 DNA sequence: TGTGCCAGCAGTTTACCGGACACCCGAGAGACCCAGTACTTC. Amino acid sequence: CASSLPDTRETQYF.

For this clonotype: Mismatch with germline at one junction end may stem from a read error. This CDR3 reads CSAGDPIEGQGEKLFF. As DNA, the CDR3 is TGCAGTGCTGGAGACCCCATTGAGGGGCAGGGTGAAAAATTGTTTTTT. The J gene is TRBJ1-4, the V gene TRBV20-1; the D gene is possibly TRBD1 (5 bases). The CDR3 has 16 amino acids. Germline CDR1 is DFQATT and CDR2 is SNEGSKA (reference sequence).

This clonotype was found many times. The V gene is TRBV28, the J gene TRBJ1-1; TRBD1 aligns across 7 bases. The J segment lost 0 bases and the V segment lost 6 bases, leaving 13 bases of the junction unmatched. CDR3 length equals 17 residues. CDR1 and CDR2 from the germline V gene are MDHEN and SYDVKM. The CDR3 reads CASSRSLLGGMNTEAFF. DNA for the CDR3: TGTGCCAGCAGCCGGAGTTTATTAGGGGGCATGAACACTGAAGCTTTCTTT.

Turning to this clonotype: This may stem from a read error, because a much larger clone lies one nucleotide away. V gene TRBV7-9 combines with J gene TRBJ2-1; TRBD2 aligns across 7 bases. With 5 bases clipped from V and 10 bases from J, the junction kept 17 bases outside the gene matches. The CDR3 sequence is 16 residues long. The germline CDR1 and CDR2 sequences are SEHNR and FQNEAQ (reference sequence). The CDR3 bases are TGTGCCAGCAGCCCGCGTCTGGGACTAAGGTCTCTGGAGCAGTTCTTC. Translating it yields CASSPRLGLRSLEQFF.

In regard to this clonotype: The junction departs from germline at one end; a sequencing error may be responsible. This sequence joins TRBV4-1 and TRBJ1-1, with 8 nucleotides matching TRBD1. Germline values: CDR1 MGHRA, CDR2 YSYEKL. The CDR3 runs 16 residues. The CDR3 spells CSSSQDLYRGNTEAFF. In DNA, the CDR3 is TGCTCCAGCAGTCAAGATCTCTACAGGGGGAACACTGAAGCTTTCTTC.

V usage is TRBV29-1 and J usage is TRBJ2-7; tentatively, D is TRBD1 (5 bases). CDR3 length equals 13 residues. The ends were cut back, 7 bases at V and 5 bases at J, with 18 bases in the middle. CDR1 is SQVTM and CDR2 is ANQGSEA in the germline V gene. The CDR3 sequence: CSARAPGSHEQYF. The CDR3 bases are TGCAGCGCACGCGCTCCAGGGTCCCACGAGCAGTACTTC.

This clonotype was recorded once. The V and J genes are TRBV6-5 and TRBJ2-7; D not resolved. V dropped 6 bases and J dropped 2 bases, with 8 bases sitting between them. Germline V gene sequence: CDR1 MNHEY, CDR2 SVGAGI. CDR3 size: 12 residues. In DNA, the CDR3 is TGTGCCAGCAGGGGGTCGACCTACGAGCAGTACTTC. Its protein product is CASRGSTYEQYF.

Details on this clonotype: The junction departs from the called germline gene at one end, perhaps through a read error. CDR3 DNA sequence: TGTGCCAGCAGCTTCTTGAGGGATGGAAACATCATATATTTT. It codes for CASSFLRDGNIIYF. The chain uses TRBV11-2 and TRBJ1-3; D remains ambiguous. The CDR3 is 14 amino acids. Germline lookup yields CDR1 SGHAT and CDR2 FQNNGV.

To note about this clonotype: No conserved phenylalanine or tryptophan is present at the end of the CDR3, so a read error is the likely explanation. This chain connects TRBV12-3 or TRBV12-4 to TRBJ1-1, with 9 bases aligning to TRBD1. The V gene end was trimmed by 7 bases and the J gene end by 6 bases; junction bases not matched to a gene: 12. The CDR3 runs 15 residues. The CDR3 coding sequence is TGTGCCAGCATCCAACTGGGACAGGGTAACCCTGAAGCTTTCTCT. It specifies CASIQLGQGNPEAFS.

The CDR3 loop is CSVEGFLAGVGEQFF. DNA of the CDR3: TGCAGCGTTGAAGGTTTCCTAGCGGGAGTGGGTGAGCAGTTCTTC. The chain uses TRBV29-1 and TRBJ2-1; 10 nucleotides agree with TRBD2. CDR1 and CDR2 (germline): SQVTM, ANQGSEA. This CDR3 has 15 amino acids. Losses at the gene ends were 1 base for V and 9 bases for J; bases not matched to a gene: 9.

This clonotype was recorded only once. Likely a read error: the CDR3 ends without its conserved phenylalanine or tryptophan. This chain uses TRBV20-1 with TRBJ1-3; TRBD1 matches 8 bases. Germline V gene data show CDR1 as DFQATT and CDR2 as SNEGSKA (reference sequence). V shed 5 bases and J 8 bases; nucleotides not matched to a gene: 5. This CDR3 has 12 residues. This CDR3 reads CSARTGRYTIYS. CDR3 coding DNA: TGCAGTGCTCGGACAGGGCGATACACCATATATTCT.